The rows below give T cell receptor beta chains drawn from one sample of a study of T cell repertoires in cytomegalovirus infection. TCRdb fed the reads into MiXCR, producing one record per CDR3 protein. The data show roughly 640,000 distinct CDR3 sequences, with more than 20% seen just once and roughly 8% held by the top ten. The sequencing input was CD8+ T cells from PBMCs. Source of these receptors: a human donor in good health (CMV status not recorded). Some clones in this sample may be carry-over from other donors' samples. Both conserved end residues are part of each CDR3. A D gene is named only where the DNA matches it firmly. Rows may omit the clone size; those that give it use once, few, many or a size class.

TRBV12-5	TRBD2	TRBJ2-1	.	TGTGCTAGTGGTTTTTCTAGCGGGGGGAATTACAATGAGCAGTTCTTC	CASGFSSGGNYNEQFF
TRBV7-9	.	TRBJ1-2	.	TGTGCCAGCAGCCCAAACCCCAGGGACGGCTACACCTTC	CASSPNPRDGYTF
TRBV20-1	.	TRBJ2-1	few	TGCAGTGCTAGGTCCGTGAGGAGCAGGGAGCAGTTCTTC	CSARSVRSREQFF
TRBV5-4	.	TRBJ2-7	few	TGTGCCAGCAGCTTGGGGCGGGACAACTCCTACGAGCAGTACTTC	CASSLGRDNSYEQYF
TRBV7-8	.	TRBJ1-2	many	TGTGCCAGCAGCTCGACCCGGCACTATGGCTACACCTTC	CASSSTRHYGYTF
TRBV20-1	TRBD1	TRBJ2-1	few	TGCAGTGCTAGATTGTCGGGACAGGGGTACAATGAGCAGTTCTTC	CSARLSGQGYNEQFF
TRBV27	.	TRBJ1-1	few	TGTGCCACCGCAAGAGGGGGAAACACTGAAGCTTTCTTT	CATARGGNTEAFF
TRBV29-1	.	TRBJ2-1	.	TGCAGCGTTCTTCACGCCGAGGGTGAGCAGTTCTTC	CSVLHAEGEQFF
TRBV7-2	.	TRBJ2-3	many	TGTGCCAGCAGTCCTATACCCCTGACGGATACGCAGTATTTT	CASSPIPLTDTQYF
TRBV20-1	.	TRBJ2-2	few	TGCAGTGCTAGAGAGGGACAGAACACCGGGGAGCTGTTTTTT	CSAREGQNTGELFF
TRBV7-9	TRBD2	TRBJ2-3	.	TGTGCCAGCAGCTCACGCCTTACTAGCGGCACAGATACGCAGTATTTT	CASSSRLTSGTDTQYF
TRBV6-6	TRBD1	TRBJ1-2	few	TGTGCCAGCAGTTACAGCGCGGCAGGGGGCCAGTATGGCTACACCTTC	CASSYSAAGGQYGYTF
TRBV4-1	TRBD1	TRBJ2-3	many	TGCGCCAGCAGCCAAGCTACAGGGGCAGATACGCAGTATTTT	CASSQATGADTQYF
TRBV7-9	.	TRBJ1-6	.	TGTGCCAGCAGCCCAACAGGGCAGGGTTCACCCCTCCACTTT	CASSPTGQGSPLHF
TRBV12-3/TRBV12-4	.	TRBJ2-5	few	TGTGCCAGCAGTTTCCAGGGAATAGAGACCCAGTACTTC	CASSFQGIETQYF
TRBV6-1	.	TRBJ1-6	many	TGTGCCAGCAGTGACTCTCCGGGGTATAATTCACCCCTCCACTTT	CASSDSPGYNSPLHF
TRBV20-1	.	TRBJ1-4	few	TGCAGTGCCCAAAGCCCGACAGACCCGGCAACTAATGAAAAACTGTTTTTT	CSAQSPTDPATNEKLFF
TRBV12-3/TRBV12-4	.	TRBJ2-7	many	TGTGCCAGCAGTACAGAGTCCTACGAGCAGTACTTC	CASSTESYEQYF
TRBV7-2	TRBD1	TRBJ1-5	many	TGTGCCAGCAGCCCCCAAGTGGTTTTACAGGGGGGTACCAGGCAGCCCCAGCATTTT	CASSPQVVLQGGTRQPQHF
TRBV7-9	.	TRBJ2-2	.	TGTGCCAGCAGCTCCCCTTCGTCCCCCGGGGAGCTGTTTTTT	CASSSPSSPGELFF
TRBV20-1	TRBD2	TRBJ2-1	.	TGCAGTGCTAGAGATGCGGGGGGCCGGAATGAGCAGTTCTTC	CSARDAGGRNEQFF
TRBV6-5	.	TRBJ2-7	few	TGTGCCAGCAGTTACTCGTTGCAGACCTCCTACGAGCAGTACTTC	CASSYSLQTSYEQYF